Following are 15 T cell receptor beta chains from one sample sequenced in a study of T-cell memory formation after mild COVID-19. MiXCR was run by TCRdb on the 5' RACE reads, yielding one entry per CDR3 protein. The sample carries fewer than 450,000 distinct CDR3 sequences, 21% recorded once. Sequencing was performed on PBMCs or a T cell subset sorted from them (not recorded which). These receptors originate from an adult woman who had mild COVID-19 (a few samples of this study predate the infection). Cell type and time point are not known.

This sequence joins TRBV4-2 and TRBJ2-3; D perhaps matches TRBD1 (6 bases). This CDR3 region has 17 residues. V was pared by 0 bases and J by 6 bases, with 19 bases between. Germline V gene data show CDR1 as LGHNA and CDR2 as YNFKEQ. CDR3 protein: CASSQDLPGVVSDTQYF. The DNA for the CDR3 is TGTGCCAGCAGCCAAGATCTTCCAGGGGTAGTATCCGATACGCAGTATTTT.

The CDR3 DNA reads as TGTGCCAGTAGAGTTCCAGGGAACACTGAAGCTTTCTTT. It specifies CASRVPGNTEAFF. The chain couples TRBV19 to TRBJ1-1; D remains unclear. The CDR3 is 13 residues long. The germline V and J ends were trimmed by 6 bases and 1 base, with 9 bases remaining between them. Germline CDR1 reads LNHDA; CDR2 reads SQIVND (reference sequence).

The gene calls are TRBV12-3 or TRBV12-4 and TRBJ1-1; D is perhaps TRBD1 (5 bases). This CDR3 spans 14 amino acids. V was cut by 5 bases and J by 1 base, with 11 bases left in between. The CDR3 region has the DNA TGTGCCAGCAGTCGAGGGGTCGAGAACACTGAAGCTTTCTTT. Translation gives CASSRGVENTEAFF.

CDR3 nucleotide sequence: TGTGCCAGCAGTTACGGGACAGGGGGAAATTCACCCCTCCACTTT. It is translated as CASSYGTGGNSPLHF. This chain links TRBV6-2 or TRBV6-3 with TRBJ1-6; 11 bases match TRBD1. V dropped 2 bases and J dropped 7; count of bases not matched to a gene: 1. CDR1 MNHEY and CDR2 SVGEGT come from the germline V gene. The CDR3 covers 15 residues.

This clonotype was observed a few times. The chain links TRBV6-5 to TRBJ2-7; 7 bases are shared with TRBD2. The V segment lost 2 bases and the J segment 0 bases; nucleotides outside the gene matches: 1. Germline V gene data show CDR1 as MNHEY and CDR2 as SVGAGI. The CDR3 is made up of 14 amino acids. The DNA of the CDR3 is TGTGCCAGCAGTTACGGGACTAACTCCTACGAGCAGTACTTC. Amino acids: CASSYGTNSYEQYF.

The DNA of the CDR3 is TGCGCCAGCAGCTTGGTACAGGGCACTGAAGCTTTCTTT. Its translation: CASSLVQGTEAFF. V and J are TRBV5-1 and TRBJ1-1; tentatively, D is TRBD1 (6 bases). Per germline, CDR1 SGHRS and CDR2 YFSETQ. Deletions cut 0 bases from V and 4 bases from J, with 7 bases between. The CDR3 loop spans 13 amino acids.

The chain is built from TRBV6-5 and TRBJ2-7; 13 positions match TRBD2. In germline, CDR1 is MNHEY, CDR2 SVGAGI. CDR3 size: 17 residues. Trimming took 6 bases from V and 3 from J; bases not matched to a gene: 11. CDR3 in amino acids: CASSFGTSGKKIYEQYF. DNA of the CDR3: TGTGCCAGCAGCTTTGGGACTAGCGGGAAGAAAATCTACGAGCAGTACTTC.

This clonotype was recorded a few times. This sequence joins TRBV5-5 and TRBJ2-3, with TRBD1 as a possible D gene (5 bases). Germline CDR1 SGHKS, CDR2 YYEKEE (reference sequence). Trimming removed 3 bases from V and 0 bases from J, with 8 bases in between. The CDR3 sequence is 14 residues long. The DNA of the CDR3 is TGTGCCAGCAGCTCGGACATCAGCACAGATACGCAGTATTTT. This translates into CASSSDISTDTQYF. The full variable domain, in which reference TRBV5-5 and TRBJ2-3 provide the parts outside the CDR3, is DAGVTQSPTHLIKTRGQQVTLRCSPISGHKSVSWYQQVLGQGPQFIFQYYEKEERGRGNFPDRFSARQFPNYSSELNVNALLLGDSALYLCASSSDISTDTQYFGPGTRLTVL.

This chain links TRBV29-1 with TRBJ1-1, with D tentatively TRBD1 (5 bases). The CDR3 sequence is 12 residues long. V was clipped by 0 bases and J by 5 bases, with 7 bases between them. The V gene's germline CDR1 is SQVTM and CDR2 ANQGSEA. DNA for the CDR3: TGCAGCGTTGAAGAGGGGGGGACTGAAGCTTTCTTT. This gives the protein CSVEEGGTEAFF. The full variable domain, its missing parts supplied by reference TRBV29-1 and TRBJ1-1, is SAVISQKPSRDICQRGTSLTIQCQVDSQVTMMFWYRQQPGQSLTLIATANQGSEATYESGFVIDKFPISRPNLTFSTLTVSNMSPEDSSIYLCSVEEGGTEAFFGQGTRLTVV.

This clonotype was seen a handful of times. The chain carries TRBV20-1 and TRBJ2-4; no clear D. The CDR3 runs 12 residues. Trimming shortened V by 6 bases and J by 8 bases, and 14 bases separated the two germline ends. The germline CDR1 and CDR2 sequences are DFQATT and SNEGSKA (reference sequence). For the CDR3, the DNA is TGCAGTGCCGGGCCCGGCGGCGACATTCAGTACTTC. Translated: CSAGPGGDIQYF.

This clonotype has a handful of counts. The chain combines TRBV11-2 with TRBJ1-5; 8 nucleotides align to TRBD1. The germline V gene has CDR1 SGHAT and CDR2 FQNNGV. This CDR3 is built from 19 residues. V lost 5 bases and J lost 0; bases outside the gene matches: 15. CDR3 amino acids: CASSPSFGTGFYSNQPQHF. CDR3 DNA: TGTGCCAGCAGCCCTAGTTTCGGGACAGGTTTTTATAGCAATCAGCCCCAGCATTTT.

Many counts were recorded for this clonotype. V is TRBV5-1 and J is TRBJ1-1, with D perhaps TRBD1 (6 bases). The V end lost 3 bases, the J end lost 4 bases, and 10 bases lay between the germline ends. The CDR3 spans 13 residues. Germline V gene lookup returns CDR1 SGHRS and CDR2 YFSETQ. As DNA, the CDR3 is TGCGCCAGCAGCTCGGGGGGCAGCACTGAAGCTTTCTTT. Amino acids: CASSSGGSTEAFF.

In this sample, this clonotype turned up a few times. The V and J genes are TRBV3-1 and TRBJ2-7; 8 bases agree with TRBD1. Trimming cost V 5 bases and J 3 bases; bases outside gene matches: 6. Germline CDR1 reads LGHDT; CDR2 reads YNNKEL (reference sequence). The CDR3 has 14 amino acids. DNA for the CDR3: TGTGCCAGCAGCAATGACAGGGGCGGCTACGAGCAGTACTTC. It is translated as CASSNDRGGYEQYF.

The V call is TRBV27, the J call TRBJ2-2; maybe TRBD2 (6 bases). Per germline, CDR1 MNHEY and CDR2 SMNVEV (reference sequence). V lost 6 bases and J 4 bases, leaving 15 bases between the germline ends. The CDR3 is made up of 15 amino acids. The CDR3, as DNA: TGTGCCAGCAGCTTTGGAGGGCCGGGCACCGGGGAGCTGTTTTTT. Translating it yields CASSFGGPGTGELFF.

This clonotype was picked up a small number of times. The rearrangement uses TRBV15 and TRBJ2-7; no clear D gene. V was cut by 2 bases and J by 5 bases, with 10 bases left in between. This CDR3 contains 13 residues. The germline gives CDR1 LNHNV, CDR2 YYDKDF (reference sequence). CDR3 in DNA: TGTGCCACCAGCAGATGGCCAGCAGACGAGCAGTACTTC. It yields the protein CATSRWPADEQYF.